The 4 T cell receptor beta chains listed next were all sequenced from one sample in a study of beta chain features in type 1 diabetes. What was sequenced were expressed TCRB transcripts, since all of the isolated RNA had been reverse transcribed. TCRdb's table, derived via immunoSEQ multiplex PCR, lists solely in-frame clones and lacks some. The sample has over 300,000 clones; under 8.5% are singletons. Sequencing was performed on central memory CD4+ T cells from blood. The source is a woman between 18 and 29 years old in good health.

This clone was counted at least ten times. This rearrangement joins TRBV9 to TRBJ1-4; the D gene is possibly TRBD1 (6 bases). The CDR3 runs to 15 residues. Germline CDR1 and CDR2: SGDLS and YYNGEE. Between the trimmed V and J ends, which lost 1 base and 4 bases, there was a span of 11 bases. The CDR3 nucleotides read TGTGCCAGCAGCGTAAACGGACAGTTTAATGAAAAACTGTTTTTT. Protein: CASSVNGQFNEKLFF.

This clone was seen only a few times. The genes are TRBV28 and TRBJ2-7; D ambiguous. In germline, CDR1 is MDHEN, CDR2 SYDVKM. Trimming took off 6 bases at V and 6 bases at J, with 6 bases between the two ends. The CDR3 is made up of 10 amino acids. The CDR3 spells CASSRVEQYF. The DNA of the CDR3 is TGTGCCAGCAGCAGAGTCGAGCAGTACTTC.

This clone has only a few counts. The CDR3 spells CSARISYEQYF. CDR3 coding DNA: TGCAGTGCAAGAATCTCCTACGAGCAGTACTTC. The genes are TRBV20-1 and TRBJ2-7; the D is unclear. The CDR3 consists of 11 residues. Germline loops: CDR1 DFQATT, CDR2 SNEGSKA (reference sequence). With 6 bases removed from V and 0 bases from J, the gap between germline ends came to 6 bases.

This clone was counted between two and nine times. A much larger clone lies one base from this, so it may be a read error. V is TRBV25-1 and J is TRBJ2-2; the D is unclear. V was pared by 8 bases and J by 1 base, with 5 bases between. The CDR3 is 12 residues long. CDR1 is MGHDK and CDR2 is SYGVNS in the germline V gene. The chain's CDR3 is CASAGNTGELFF. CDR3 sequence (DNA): TGTGCCAGCGCAGGGAACACCGGGGAGCTGTTTTTT.